This T cell receptor beta chain was found in a study of T cell clones after liver transplantation. Study-level information: HCV positivity affected three of eight recipients; the rest lacked autoimmune or viral indications. Study-wide points: Circulating graft-donor-reactive CD4 TCRbeta sequences fell significantly post-transplant in most of the 8 subjects.

Germline loops: CDR1 SEHNR, CDR2 FQNEAQ (reference sequence). The germline V and J ends were trimmed by 3 bases and 1 base, with 15 bases remaining between them. CDR3 length: 17 amino acids. TCRdb keeps only in-frame clones here, not all; method: immunoSEQ multiplex PCR. The data contain some 34,000 clones, just under 95% of them seen just once; the ten biggest clones take up about 24%. Comment on this clone: What it binds is unknown.

The sequence derives from a human patient who received a liver transplant. Among the T cells, some may be from the graft donor. The sequencing used CD8+ T cells from blood, collected 12 months after liver transplant. The rearrangement links TRBV7-9 to TRBJ2-2, with D hard to call. The CDR3 loop is CASSFPTKAVNTGELFF. The CDR3 nucleotides are TGTGCCAGCAGCTTCCCCACCAAGGCGGTGAACACCGGGGAGCTGTTTTTT.